The 23 T cell receptor beta chains below come from one sample, sequenced in a study of radiation and T cells in renal cell carcinoma (TCRdb year 2020). The time point label on this specimen signifies: blood 4 weeks post-SBRT, at nephrectomy. The intended sense of this specimen's treatment or condition label: 15 Gy SBRT to primary tumor, nephrectomy 4 weeks later. The method was the immunoSEQ multiplex PCR assay. Sourced from immuneACCESS, this table was stored by TCRdb with only in-frame sequences that have V and J called. A share of the clones is absent; for the studies checked, an unresolved V gene accounts for under half, and the remainder has no known explanation. The sample table lists 150,000 to 200,000 clones, roughly 90% of them with a count of one. The biggest ten clones account for about 11% of the sample. This sample comprised blood, obtained from a patient whose treatment included radiotherapy and nephrectomy. These receptors came from a woman aged 45-65 years with renal cell carcinoma.

In DNA, the CDR3 is TGTGCCAGCAGCCGCGACCCGGGACAGGGGGCTGGCGAGCAGTACTTC. Its protein is CASSRDPGQGAGEQYF. The gene calls are TRBV9 and TRBJ2-7, with TRBD1 matching 12 bases. CDR3 length equals 16 residues. J was trimmed by 6 bases and V by 4 bases; bases with no gene match: 11. Germline values: CDR1 SGDLS, CDR2 YYNGEE.

The J gene is TRBJ1-1, the V gene TRBV30; no definite D call. The CDR3 loop spans 13 amino acids. V was clipped by 0 bases and J by 9 bases, with 14 bases between them. Germline assignment: CDR1 GTSNPN and CDR2 SVGIG (reference sequence). The CDR3 DNA is TGTGCCTGGAGTGTACTGATAAATGGCAAAGCTTTCTTT. It codes for CAWSVLINGKAFF.

V and J are TRBV19 and TRBJ1-2; D is unclear. The CDR3 runs to 12 residues. Germline V gene sequence: CDR1 LNHDA, CDR2 SQIVND (reference sequence). The V and J ends lost 4 bases and 7 bases respectively, with 10 bases between them. Written as DNA, the CDR3 is TGTGCCAGTAGTAACTTCGGGTCTGGCTACACCTTC. Protein sequence: CASSNFGSGYTF.

This clone was seen once. The chain uses TRBV5-4 and TRBJ2-5, with D uncertain. Trimming removed 2 bases at V and 1 base at J, with 9 bases between. The CDR3 runs to 14 residues. From germline, CDR1 is SGHNT and CDR2 YYREEE (reference sequence). The CDR3: CASSFRALQETQYF. DNA for the CDR3: TGTGCCAGCAGCTTTCGGGCCCTCCAAGAGACCCAGTACTTC.

The chain combines TRBV5-1 with TRBJ2-1; weak D call: TRBD1 (5 bases). CDR1 is SGHRS and CDR2 is YFSETQ in the germline V gene. The CDR3 is 13 residues long. Trimming removed 4 bases at V and 10 bases at J, with 15 bases between. For the CDR3, the DNA is TGCGCCAGCAGCCTAGGGGCGACTCGGGAGCAGTTCTTC. It is translated as CASSLGATREQFF. The full variable domain, completed using reference TRBV5-1 and TRBJ2-1, is KAGVTQTPRYLIKTRGQQVTLSCSPISGHRSVSWYQQTPGQGLQFLFEYFSETQRNKGNFPGRFSGRQFSNSRSEMNVSTLELGDSALYLCASSLGATREQFFGPGTRLTVL.

This chain connects TRBV7-6 to TRBJ2-2, with TRBD2 identical over 7 bases. Germline CDR1 reads SGHVS; CDR2 reads FNYEAQ. V gave up 5 bases and J gave up 8 bases; unmatched junction bases: 14. This CDR3 contains 16 residues. CDR3 DNA sequence: TGTGCCAGCAGCCACCTCAGCGGGGTCTTCAGAGGGGAGCTGTTTTTT. Protein: CASSHLSGVFRGELFF.

This rearrangement joins TRBV9 to TRBJ2-7, with TRBD1 as a possible D gene (6 bases). CDR1 and CDR2 from the germline V gene are SGDLS and YYNGEE. V gave up 2 bases and J gave up 3 bases, with 12 bases separating them. The CDR3 sequence is 14 residues long. In nucleotides, the CDR3 is TGTGCCAGCAGCGTTTTGGACAGAGGCTACGAGCAGTACTTC. Translated: CASSVLDRGYEQYF.

The V call is TRBV6-6, the J call TRBJ1-5; unclear D gene. With 0 bases removed from V and 1 base from J, the gap between germline ends came to 10 bases. This CDR3 has 16 amino acids. Germline CDR1 reads MNHNY; CDR2 reads SVGAGI (reference sequence). The CDR3 sequence is CASSYSIPGSNQPQHF. DNA of the CDR3: TGTGCCAGCAGTTACTCGATTCCGGGGAGCAATCAGCCCCAGCATTTT.

This chain connects TRBV7-8 to TRBJ2-1; no clear D gene. This CDR3 has 15 amino acids. V was trimmed by 5 bases and J by 3 bases, leaving 14 bases between them. Germline loops: CDR1 SGHVS, CDR2 FQNEAQ. CDR3 in amino acids: CASSPNFPDYNEQFF. Here the CDR3 DNA reads TGTGCCAGCAGCCCCAACTTCCCCGACTACAATGAGCAGTTCTTC.

The chain has TRBV6-1 and TRBJ1-2, with a tentative D call TRBD1 (6 bases). Germline V gene data show CDR1 as MNHNS and CDR2 as SASEGT. This CDR3 is built from 14 residues. V lost 7 bases, J lost 5 bases, and 17 bases lay in between. Written as DNA, the CDR3 is TGTGCCAGCACCCCGGGACAAGTTTCGTATGGCTACACCTTC. Amino acid sequence: CASTPGQVSYGYTF.

The chain is built from TRBV6-1 and TRBJ2-1, with 10 bases lining up with TRBD1. V was clipped by 3 bases and J by 3 bases; unmatched bases: 8. CDR1 is MNHNS and CDR2 is SASEGT in the germline V gene. The CDR3 runs 17 residues. In nucleotides, the CDR3 is TGTGCCAGCAGTGACTTTACGACAGGGGGCTTCTACAATGAGCAGTTCTTC. This encodes CASSDFTTGGFYNEQFF.

This clone came up a few times. V gene TRBV2 combines with J gene TRBJ1-6; 10 bases align to TRBD1. With V trimmed by 4 bases and J by 5 bases, 5 bases remained unmatched. There are 16 residues in the CDR3. The V gene's germline CDR1 is SNHLY and CDR2 FYNNEI. The CDR3 protein is CASSVTGTGDNSPLHF. DNA for the CDR3: TGTGCCAGCAGTGTAACCGGGACAGGGGATAATTCACCCCTCCACTTT.

The rearrangement links TRBV9 to TRBJ1-3, with unresolved D. CDR1 and CDR2 from the germline V gene are SGDLS and YYNGEE. With 0 bases removed from V and 4 bases from J, the gap between germline ends came to 17 bases. The CDR3 has 17 amino acids. The CDR3 sequence is CASSVVPAAGLGNTIYF. CDR3 nucleotides: TGTGCCAGCAGCGTAGTCCCTGCTGCTGGGCTGGGAAACACCATATATTTT.

This chain joins TRBV7-9 and TRBJ1-4; a weak D match, TRBD1 (5 bases). Germline V gives CDR1 SEHNR, CDR2 FQNEAQ (reference sequence). The V end was cut by 3 bases, the J end by 8 bases, with 10 bases between. The CDR3 is 13 residues long. For the CDR3, the DNA is TGTGCCAGCAGCTTGCCCAGGGACGAAAAACTGTTTTTT. As protein: CASSLPRDEKLFF.

The chain is built from TRBV5-1 and TRBJ2-7, with 9 bases matching TRBD2. J lost 2 bases, V lost 0 bases, and 3 bases had no gene match. There are 15 residues in the CDR3. Per germline, CDR1 SGHRS and CDR2 YFSETQ. CDR3 bases: TGCGCCAGCAGCTTGGGACTAGCGGCGCCCTACGAGCAGTACTTC. Its translation is CASSLGLAAPYEQYF.

V and J are TRBV13 and TRBJ1-1; TRBD1 might be the D (6 bases). The V gene lost 5 bases and the J gene lost 5 bases, with 18 bases spanning the gap. Per germline, CDR1 PRHDT and CDR2 FYEKMQ (reference sequence). This CDR3 spans 15 amino acids. CDR3 nucleotides: TGTGCCAGCAGCGGGGAGAGGCGGGGGCGAACTGAAGCTTTCTTT. Amino acid sequence: CASSGERRGRTEAFF.

The V call is TRBV29-1, the J call TRBJ1-4, with TRBD1 matching 7 bases. Germline values: CDR1 SQVTM, CDR2 ANQGSEA. After removal of 4 bases from V and 2 bases from J, the junction contained 4 bases not matched to a gene. The CDR3 length is 14 residues. CDR3: CSVADRATNEKLFF. The CDR3 DNA reads TGCAGCGTTGCTGACAGGGCTACTAATGAAAAACTGTTTTTT.

J is TRBJ2-5 and V is TRBV5-1; weak D call: TRBD2 (6 bases). CDR1 is SGHRS, CDR2 YFSETQ, per germline. V was clipped by 0 bases and J by 6 bases, with 12 bases between them. This CDR3 is 14 amino acids long. In DNA, the CDR3 is TGCGCCAGCAGCTTGGGACTAGGGGACCAGACCCAGTACTTC. Translated: CASSLGLGDQTQYF.

There are a few counts of this clone. J is TRBJ2-7 and V is TRBV19; 10 nucleotides agree with TRBD2. There are 15 residues in the CDR3. In germline, CDR1 is LNHDA, CDR2 SQIVND (reference sequence). V lost 2 bases and J lost 5; bases outside the gene matches: 6. The DNA for the CDR3 is TGTGCCAGTAGTATAATAGCGGGGGGACCCCACGAGCAGTACTTC. It codes for CASSIIAGGPHEQYF.

The chain has TRBV16 and TRBJ1-6, with a possible D match to TRBD1 (5 bases). Germline CDR1 reads KGHSY; CDR2 reads FQNENV. The CDR3 runs to 17 residues. Trimming removed 4 bases at V and 0 bases at J, with 13 bases between. The CDR3 is CASSLGTLSSYNSPLHF. The CDR3 DNA is TGTGCCAGCAGCCTTGGGACGCTGAGCTCCTATAATTCACCCCTCCACTTT.

This chain joins TRBV7-2 and TRBJ2-1; 10 bases agree with TRBD2. Germline CDR1 is SGHTA and CDR2 is FQGNSA. V lost 1 base and J lost 3; bases outside the gene matches: 3. This CDR3 has 16 amino acids. Here the CDR3 reads CASSLDSGGLYNEQFF. CDR3 in DNA: TGTGCCAGCAGCTTAGATAGCGGGGGGCTCTACAATGAGCAGTTCTTC.

The chain links TRBV14 to TRBJ1-3, with unresolved D. The V gene's germline CDR1 is SGHDN and CDR2 FVKESK. Trimming took 1 base from V and 7 from J, leaving 8 bases between them. This CDR3 spans 13 amino acids. The CDR3, as DNA: TGTGCCAGCAGCCAAGGACTCAGGAACACCATATATTTT. It specifies CASSQGLRNTIYF.

The chain employs TRBV19 and TRBJ2-7; 8 bases map to TRBD2. Germline V CDR1 and CDR2: LNHDA, SQIVND (reference sequence). CDR3 length equals 17 residues. The ends lost 6 bases at V and 0 bases at J; junction bases unmatched: 13. The CDR3: CASSRPGGSGASYEQYF. CDR3 nucleotides: TGTGCCAGTAGCCGACCCGGAGGTAGCGGGGCCTCCTACGAGCAGTACTTC.